The entry below describes one T cell receptor (beta chain). Its antigen remains unknown. The sample originates from a study of human T cells and chemical hapten exposure. Study details: All through the approximately 25-week study, the scalp of each patient received diphenylcyclopropenone doses weekly. TCR yields differed between samples (mainly from small differences in pooled library volume).

Study conclusions and caveats: No change in TCRs above 1 in 1000 frequency was produced by DPC sensitization.

The time point was: patch test 2, 6 weeks after DPC sensitization. As for treatment: therapeutic diphenylcyclopropenone sensitization with weekly scalp DPC. Non-pregnant alopecia patients aged 18 to 70, suitable for DPC therapy. The CDR3 has 15 residues. Losses at the gene ends were 4 bases for V and 7 bases for J; bases not matched to a gene: 9. The germline V gene has CDR1 LGHNA and CDR2 YSLEER. TCRdb fed the RACE reads into MiXCR, producing one record per CDR3 protein. The sample lists a few hundred thousand distinct CDR3 sequences; about 6% were seen once. The chain employs TRBV4-3 and TRBJ2-1, with 8 nucleotides matching TRBD1. The sample here was whole blood, taken in connection with sensitization to the hapten diphenylcyclopropenone (DPC). The sequence was obtained from a woman in her late teens or twenties with alopecia areata. Some clones in this sample may be carry-over from other donors' samples. CDR3 coding DNA: TGCGCCAGCAGCCTTAGGACAGGGTCGGGGAATGAGCAGTTCTTC. Residues: CASSLRTGSGNEQFF.